These T cell receptor beta chains were read from a single sample in a study of blood T cells in healthy people across ages. TCRdb analysed the 5' RACE reads with MiXCR anew, one entry per CDR3 protein. The data show fewer than 1,200,000 distinct CDR3 sequences, about 23% seen once. This sample also belongs to another study, concerning T cells of mothers and their children.

Sequenced: blood. The receptors were sampled from a girl aged 2 to 10 in good health. Both conserved end residues are part of each CDR3. The D gene is left open where the match is weak. Size is stated for part of the rows, as once, few or many counts, or as a class when the clone is expanded.

clone size: NA; D gene: TRBD1; J gene: TRBJ2-5; V gene: TRBV5-1; CDR3 protein: CASSLPGTGKETQYF; CDR3 DNA: TGCGCCAGCAGCCTCCCCGGGACAGGGAAAGAGACCCAGTACTTC
clone size: NA; D gene: TRBD1; J gene: TRBJ1-1; V gene: TRBV7-2; CDR3 protein: CASTLGQGGDTEAFF; CDR3 DNA: TGTGCCAGCACCTTAGGACAGGGGGGGGACACTGAAGCTTTCTTT
clone size: few; D gene: NA; J gene: TRBJ2-4; V gene: TRBV28; CDR3 protein: CASSPLTQGNIQYF; CDR3 DNA: TGTGCCAGCAGTCCCCTCACGCAGGGGAACATTCAGTACTTC
clone size: NA; D gene: TRBD1; J gene: TRBJ2-1; V gene: TRBV9; CDR3 protein: CASSAPGTGTWNEQFF; CDR3 DNA: TGTGCCAGCAGCGCGCCCGGGACAGGGACCTGGAATGAGCAGTTCTTC
clone size: few; D gene: TRBD1; J gene: TRBJ2-5; V gene: TRBV7-9; CDR3 protein: CASSSDRGAREETQYF; CDR3 DNA: TGTGCCAGCAGCTCGGACAGGGGCGCCCGGGAAGAGACCCAGTACTTC
clone size: once; D gene: NA; J gene: TRBJ2-1; V gene: TRBV7-9; CDR3 protein: CASERQVEGNEQFF; CDR3 DNA: TGTGCCAGCGAGAGACAGGTAGAGGGCAATGAGCAGTTCTTC
clone size: NA; D gene: TRBD1; J gene: TRBJ2-5; V gene: TRBV7-2; CDR3 protein: CASSLRTGNQETQYF; CDR3 DNA: TGTGCCAGCAGCTTGAGGACAGGGAATCAAGAGACCCAGTACTTC
clone size: NA; D gene: NA; J gene: TRBJ1-5; V gene: TRBV7-2; CDR3 protein: CASSFVPQNQPQHF; CDR3 DNA: TGTGCCAGCAGCTTCGTTCCCCAAAATCAGCCCCAGCATTTT
clone size: few; D gene: NA; J gene: TRBJ2-1; V gene: TRBV12-3/TRBV12-4; CDR3 protein: CASSTDRYNEQFF; CDR3 DNA: TGTGCCAGCAGTACCGATCGCTACAATGAGCAGTTCTTC
clone size: NA; D gene: TRBD1; J gene: TRBJ2-1; V gene: TRBV4-1; CDR3 protein: CASSQGSSQGDEQFF; CDR3 DNA: TGCGCCAGCAGCCAAGGTTCCAGTCAGGGGGATGAGCAGTTCTTC
clone size: few; D gene: NA; J gene: TRBJ2-5; V gene: TRBV15; CDR3 protein: CATSRDERGQETQYF; CDR3 DNA: TGTGCCACCAGCAGAGATGAGAGGGGGCAAGAGACCCAGTACTTC
clone size: NA; D gene: TRBD2; J gene: TRBJ2-1; V gene: TRBV20-1; CDR3 protein: CSARTSGGSSYNEQFF; CDR3 DNA: TGCAGTGCTAGAACGTCGGGCGGGAGCTCCTACAATGAGCAGTTCTTC
clone size: few; D gene: NA; J gene: TRBJ1-1; V gene: TRBV5-1; CDR3 protein: CASSSGSIAFF; CDR3 DNA: TGCGCCAGCAGCTCGGGGTCTATTGCTTTCTTT
clone size: few; D gene: TRBD1; J gene: TRBJ2-1; V gene: TRBV9; CDR3 protein: CASRSGTGAFDEQFF; CDR3 DNA: TGTGCCAGCAGGTCCGGGACAGGGGCCTTCGATGAGCAGTTCTTC
clone size: NA; D gene: NA; J gene: TRBJ1-2; V gene: TRBV6-2/TRBV6-3; CDR3 protein: CASSLFGSENYGYTF; CDR3 DNA: TGTGCCAGCAGTCTCTTCGGGTCGGAGAACTATGGCTACACCTTC
clone size: NA; D gene: NA; J gene: TRBJ1-6; V gene: TRBV6-5; CDR3 protein: CASRFSLLGPLHF; CDR3 DNA: TGTGCCAGCAGGTTTTCCCTCCTTGGGCCCCTCCACTTT
clone size: NA; D gene: TRBD1; J gene: TRBJ1-4; V gene: TRBV25-1; CDR3 protein: CASSDDRDVEKLFF; CDR3 DNA: TGCGCCAGCAGTGACGACAGGGATGTTGAAAAACTGTTTTTT
clone size: few; D gene: TRBD1; J gene: TRBJ1-6; V gene: TRBV4-3; CDR3 protein: CASSRDRANSPLHF; CDR3 DNA: TGCGCCAGCAGCCGGGACAGGGCAAATTCACCCCTCCACTTT
clone size: few; D gene: NA; J gene: TRBJ2-3; V gene: TRBV6-1; CDR3 protein: CASSVERVMADTQYF; CDR3 DNA: TGTGCCAGCAGCGTCGAGAGGGTGATGGCAGATACGCAGTATTTT
clone size: NA; D gene: TRBD2; J gene: TRBJ2-7; V gene: TRBV12-3/TRBV12-4; CDR3 protein: CASSFGRYEQYF; CDR3 DNA: TGTGCCAGCAGTTTCGGGAGGTACGAGCAGTACTTC
clone size: NA; D gene: TRBD2; J gene: TRBJ2-1; V gene: TRBV29-1; CDR3 protein: CSVEDDAGELEQFF; CDR3 DNA: TGCAGCGTTGAAGATGACGCGGGAGAGCTAGAGCAGTTCTTC
clone size: NA; D gene: TRBD1; J gene: TRBJ2-4; V gene: TRBV5-6; CDR3 protein: CASSSPGQGIGSKNIQYF; CDR3 DNA: TGTGCCAGCAGCTCCCCGGGACAGGGGATCGGATCCAAAAACATTCAGTACTTC
clone size: few; D gene: NA; J gene: TRBJ2-7; V gene: TRBV7-2; CDR3 protein: CASSFLSSYEQYF; CDR3 DNA: TGTGCCAGCAGTTTTCTGAGCTCCTACGAGCAGTACTTC
clone size: NA; D gene: TRBD2; J gene: TRBJ2-5; V gene: TRBV18; CDR3 protein: CASSQTLAGDQETQYF; CDR3 DNA: TGTGCCAGCTCACAAACCCTAGCGGGAGACCAAGAGACCCAGTACTTC
clone size: once; D gene: NA; J gene: TRBJ2-3; V gene: TRBV7-3; CDR3 protein: CASSHDRLGTDTQYF; CDR3 DNA: TGTGCCAGCAGCCATGACAGGTTGGGCACAGATACGCAGTATTTT
clone size: NA; D gene: NA; J gene: TRBJ2-4; V gene: TRBV28; CDR3 protein: CASSLTMDYQETQYF; CDR3 DNA: TGTGCCAGCAGTTTGACTATGGATTACCAAGAGACTCAGTACTTC
clone size: NA; D gene: NA; J gene: TRBJ2-5; V gene: TRBV6-2/TRBV6-3; CDR3 protein: CASSLTVPSTWNERFF; CDR3 DNA: TGTGCCAGCAGTCTTACCGTACCCTCAACATGGAATGAGCGGTTCTTC
clone size: few; D gene: NA; J gene: TRBJ2-7; V gene: TRBV10-3; CDR3 protein: CAISVSESSYEQYF; CDR3 DNA: TGTGCCATCAGTGTTAGCGAGAGCTCCTACGAGCAGTACTTC
clone size: few; D gene: TRBD1; J gene: TRBJ1-4; V gene: TRBV20-1; CDR3 protein: CSARDGQGTEKLFF; CDR3 DNA: TGCAGTGCTAGAGATGGACAGGGGACCGAAAAACTGTTTTTT